The 15 T cell receptor beta chains in this list originate from one sample, sequenced in a study of blood T cell repertoires in COVID-19. Repertoires were generated with immunoSEQ multiplex PCR, while TCRdb's copy carries only in-frame clones and drops some. Among about 75,000 clones listed, 75% to 90% were seen once. The source material was peripheral blood. These receptor sequences come from a human donor in a cohort sampled during active COVID-19.

J is TRBJ1-4 and V is TRBV5-4; 7 nucleotides agree with TRBD1. This CDR3 is built from 13 residues. Losses at the gene ends were 4 bases for V and 8 bases for J; bases not matched to a gene: 5. Germline values: CDR1 SGHNT, CDR2 YYREEE (reference sequence). In nucleotides, the CDR3 is TGTGCCAGCAGCCGGGACAGAGGAGAAAAACTGTTTTTT. This encodes CASSRDRGEKLFF. Together with reference TRBV5-4 and TRBJ1-4, the CDR3 gives the full variable domain: ETGVTQSPTHLIKTRGQQVTLRCSSQSGHNTVSWYQQALGQGPQFIFQYYREEENGRGNFPPRFSGLQFPNYSSELNVNALELDDSALYLCASSRDRGEKLFFGSGTQLSVL.

The chain links TRBV4-1 to TRBJ2-2; 8 bases line up with TRBD2. Per the germline V gene, CDR1 is MGHRA and CDR2 is YSYEKL. Losses at the gene ends were 5 bases for V and 8 bases for J; bases not matched to a gene: 10. The CDR3 covers 15 residues. The CDR3 protein is CASSARTASGGELFF. The CDR3 nucleotides are TGCGCCAGCAGCGCAAGGACGGCTAGCGGGGGGGAGCTGTTTTTT.

The chain carries TRBV29-1 and TRBJ2-7, with 12 bases matching TRBD1. CDR1 and CDR2 (germline): SQVTM, ANQGSEA. V gave up 4 bases and J gave up 6 bases; unmatched junction bases: 4. CDR3 length: 13 residues. This chain's CDR3 is CSVARDRGPEQYF. The CDR3 bases are TGCAGCGTTGCTCGGGACAGGGGGCCCGAGCAGTACTTC.

CDR3 protein: CASSLIGGSTQETQYF. CDR3 in DNA: TGTGCCAGCAGTTTAATAGGGGGTTCAACACAAGAGACCCAGTACTTC. The rearrangement uses TRBV28 and TRBJ2-5, with D maybe TRBD1 (6 bases). The germline CDR1 and CDR2 sequences are MDHEN and SYDVKM. There are 16 residues in the CDR3. Trimming removed 2 bases from V and 2 bases from J, with 15 bases in between.

This clone was found once. V usage is TRBV25-1 and J usage is TRBJ2-2; a possible D gene is TRBD2 (6 bases). V shed 0 bases and J shed 5 bases, with 13 bases lying between them. Germline loops: CDR1 MGHDK, CDR2 SYGVNS. The CDR3 has 16 residues. In nucleotides, the CDR3 is TGTGCCAGCAGTGAATACCCCCGGACTAAGACCGGGGAGCTGTTTTTT. This gives the protein CASSEYPRTKTGELFF.

This clone has just one count. The chain links TRBV5-1 to TRBJ2-3; D might be TRBD1 (5 bases). This CDR3 contains 15 residues. From germline, CDR1 is SGHRS and CDR2 YFSETQ. Between the trimmed V and J ends, which lost 5 bases and 4 bases, there was a span of 17 bases. The CDR3 sequence: CASRSLGEQPDTQYF. In nucleotides, the CDR3 is TGCGCCAGCAGATCCCTAGGGGAACAGCCAGATACGCAGTATTTT.

This chain uses TRBV25-1 with TRBJ1-1; the match to TRBD1 covers 8 bases. Germline loops: CDR1 MGHDK, CDR2 SYGVNS. This CDR3 has 15 amino acids. Trimming removed 4 bases from V and 1 base from J; junction bases left unmatched: 5. This chain's CDR3 is CASSAPDRANTEAFF. CDR3 coding DNA: TGTGCCAGCAGTGCCCCGGACAGGGCGAACACTGAAGCTTTCTTT.

The rearrangement links TRBV6-5 to TRBJ1-2, with 8 bases identical to TRBD1. Germline V gene lookup returns CDR1 MNHEY and CDR2 SVGAGI. V lost 7 bases, J lost 4 bases, and 8 bases stayed unmatched. The CDR3 is 14 residues long. CDR3 sequence reads: CASTRQGSLYGYTF. CDR3 DNA sequence: TGTGCCAGCACGAGACAGGGGAGTCTCTATGGCTACACCTTC.

The chain has TRBV7-9 and TRBJ1-5; D ambiguous. The germline CDR1 and CDR2 sequences are SEHNR and FQNEAQ (reference sequence). The CDR3 spans 13 residues. Deletions cut 1 base from V and 3 bases from J, with 4 bases between. The CDR3 nucleotides read TGTGCCAGCAGCTTAGGGCTCAATCAGCCCCAGCATTTT. This gives the protein CASSLGLNQPQHF.

V and J are TRBV6-5 and TRBJ1-5, with 7 bases fitting TRBD1. The trim removed 6 bases at V and 4 bases at J, leaving 9 bases unmatched. Germline CDR1 reads MNHEY; CDR2 reads SVGAGI. The CDR3 is 15 residues long. The CDR3 bases are TGTGCCAGCAGCCTTGACCAGGGGGTGAATCAGCCCCAGCATTTT. This translates into CASSLDQGVNQPQHF.

The rearrangement joins TRBV5-1 to TRBJ2-1, with TRBD1 as a possible D gene (6 bases). Trimming shortened V by 2 bases and J by 6 bases, and 18 bases separated the two germline ends. This CDR3 region has 16 residues. Germline V gives CDR1 SGHRS, CDR2 YFSETQ. CDR3 sequence: CASSLGPGQSRNEQFF. The CDR3 region has the DNA TGCGCCAGCAGCTTAGGCCCCGGACAGTCCCGCAATGAGCAGTTCTTC.

The chain uses TRBV3-1 (or the pseudogene TRBV3-2) and TRBJ1-2; tentatively, D is TRBD1 (6 bases). Germline loops: CDR1 LGHDT, CDR2 YNNKEL (reference sequence). The CDR3 contains 15 residues. Deletions cut 1 base from V and 5 bases from J, with 14 bases between. The CDR3 bases are TGTGCCAGCAGCCAAGGCGAACAGGGATGGTATGGCTACACCTTC. Amino acids: CASSQGEQGWYGYTF.

The CDR3 loop is CASSPVGHANSGANVLTF. DNA of the CDR3: TGTGCCAGCTCACCTGTGGGACATGCTAACTCTGGGGCCAACGTCCTGACTTTC. The rearrangement links TRBV18 to TRBJ2-6, with D maybe TRBD1 (6 bases). CDR3 length: 18 residues. The V end was cut by 3 bases, the J end by 0 bases, with 15 bases between. Germline CDR1 is KGHSH and CDR2 is LQKENI.

The chain links TRBV18 to TRBJ1-4; 7 bases align to TRBD1. Germline V gives CDR1 KGHSH, CDR2 LQKENI. The CDR3 runs 16 residues. V trimming: 5 bases; J trimming: 4 bases; junction bases outside the gene matches: 10. The CDR3 DNA follows: TGTGCCAGCTCATTCCAGACCGGGACAGATAATGAAAAACTGTTTTTT. Translated: CASSFQTGTDNEKLFF.

This chain joins TRBV9 and TRBJ1-2; TRBD1 matches at 9 bases. The J segment lost 7 bases and the V segment lost 0 bases, leaving 4 bases of the junction unmatched. Germline V gene sequence: CDR1 SGDLS, CDR2 YYNGEE. The CDR3 has 14 amino acids. The CDR3 spells CASSVGDRAGGYTF. CDR3 DNA: TGTGCCAGCAGCGTAGGGGACAGGGCCGGTGGCTACACCTTC. Looking up the rest from reference TRBV9 and TRBJ1-2 gives the full variable domain: DSGVTQTPKHLITATGQRVTLRCSPRSGDLSVYWYQQSLDQGLQFLIQYYNGEERAKGNILERFSAQQFPDLHSELNLSSLELGDSALYFCASSVGDRAGGYTFGSGTRLTVV.